One and the same sample provided the 24 T cell receptor beta chains below, sequenced in a study of blood T cell repertoires in COVID-19. The protocol was immunoSEQ multiplex PCR, while the TCRdb copy is restricted to in-frame clones and leaves out a portion. The table has about 130,000 clones, 65% to 90% seen once. Sequenced: peripheral blood. The source of these receptors is a man at least 80 years old with active or convalescent COVID-19.

The J gene is TRBJ1-5, the V gene TRBV19; 8 nucleotides agree with TRBD1. Germline V gives CDR1 LNHDA, CDR2 SQIVND (reference sequence). The CDR3 extends over 15 amino acids. The ends lost 7 bases at V and 3 bases at J; junction bases unmatched: 8. The CDR3 loop reads CASNQGAFDNQPQHF. CDR3 nucleotides: TGTGCCAGTAATCAGGGGGCATTTGACAATCAGCCCCAGCATTTT. The variable domain in full, with the rest retrieved from reference TRBV19 and TRBJ1-5, is DGGITQSPKYLFRKEGQNVTLSCEQNLNHDAMYWYRQDPGQGLRLIYYSQIVNDFQKGDIAEGYSVSREKKESFPLTVTSAQKNPTAFYLCASNQGAFDNQPQHFGDGTRLSIL.

The table lists this clone with a count of one. V gene TRBV7-8 combines with J gene TRBJ1-6, with D possibly TRBD1 on 5 matching bases. The germline V gene has CDR1 SGHVS and CDR2 FQNEAQ. This CDR3 contains 15 residues. Between the trimmed V and J ends, which lost 5 bases and 7 bases, there was a span of 15 bases. CDR3 residues: CASSPRSGGNSPLHF. CDR3 nucleotides: TGTGCCAGCAGCCCCCGTTCCGGGGGAAATTCACCCCTCCACTTT.

This clone has just a few counts. The rearrangement links TRBV5-4 to TRBJ2-7; a possible D gene is TRBD2 (6 bases). The CDR3 is 14 amino acids. V was trimmed by 3 bases and J by 5 bases, leaving 15 bases between them. Germline V gene sequence: CDR1 SGHNT, CDR2 YYREEE (reference sequence). The CDR3 DNA reads as TGTGCCAGCAGCTCGGGGACTTCGCCCAACGAGCAGTACTTC. Protein: CASSSGTSPNEQYF. Drawing the rest from reference TRBV5-4 and TRBJ2-7, the complete variable domain is ETGVTQSPTHLIKTRGQQVTLRCSSQSGHNTVSWYQQALGQGPQFIFQYYREEENGRGNFPPRFSGLQFPNYSSELNVNALELDDSALYLCASSSGTSPNEQYFGPGTRLTVT.

This clone was counted only a few times. This rearrangement joins TRBV5-1 to TRBJ2-2, with a weak D call TRBD2 (5 bases). The V and J ends lost 0 bases and 7 bases respectively, with 10 bases between them. Per germline, CDR1 SGHRS and CDR2 YFSETQ. The CDR3 is made up of 14 amino acids. The CDR3 reads CASSLVPGVGELFF. Here the CDR3 DNA reads TGCGCCAGCAGCTTGGTACCCGGGGTCGGGGAGCTGTTTTTT.

The chain carries TRBV19 and TRBJ1-3; TRBD1 is a possible D gene (5 bases). The CDR3 runs 14 residues. Germline-derived CDR1 and CDR2 are LNHDA and SQIVND (reference sequence). The V end was cut by 5 bases, the J end by 5 bases, with 13 bases between. CDR3 sequence reads: CASSLWTKRNTIYF. CDR3 DNA: TGTGCCAGTAGTCTCTGGACAAAAAGAAACACCATATATTTT.

V usage is TRBV5-1 and J usage is TRBJ2-5; the D is unclear. V was trimmed by 6 bases and J by 5 bases, leaving 14 bases between them. The CDR3 runs 13 residues. Germline lookup yields CDR1 SGHRS and CDR2 YFSETQ. The CDR3 is CASTLFQSETQYF. CDR3 in DNA: TGCGCCAGCACCCTGTTCCAAAGCGAGACCCAGTACTTC.

V and J are TRBV5-1 and TRBJ2-3; TRBD2 matches 7 bases. Looked up from germline, CDR1 is SGHRS and CDR2 is YFSETQ. Germline trimming cut 0 bases from V and 3 bases from J; bases unmatched to any gene: 10. This CDR3 is built from 17 residues. The CDR3 spells CASSLAVGREGTDTQYF. The CDR3 DNA reads as TGCGCCAGCAGCTTGGCCGTGGGCAGGGAGGGTACAGATACGCAGTATTTT.

The genes are TRBV18 and TRBJ1-1, with TRBD1 identical over 7 bases. Germline loops: CDR1 KGHSH, CDR2 LQKENI. The CDR3 sequence is 16 residues long. V was clipped by 3 bases and J by 2 bases; unmatched bases: 9. In DNA form, the CDR3 reads TGTGCCAGCTCACCTAGGCTCCCAGGGGGTAACACTGAAGCTTTCTTT. It is translated as CASSPRLPGGNTEAFF.

V gene TRBV7-9 combines with J gene TRBJ2-7, with 7 bases that match TRBD1. Germline V lookup: CDR1 SEHNR, CDR2 FQNEAQ (reference sequence). The CDR3 extends over 15 amino acids. V lost 5 bases, J lost 9 bases, and 16 bases stayed unmatched. CDR3: CASSQFGDSLRGQYF. The CDR3 coding sequence is TGTGCCAGCAGCCAATTCGGGGACAGCCTACGAGGGCAGTACTTC.

There are many counts of this clone. This chain connects TRBV11-2 to TRBJ2-7, with TRBD2 matching over 8 bases. V was pared by 3 bases and J by 3 bases, with 1 base of the junction left unmatched. CDR1 and CDR2 (germline): SGHAT, FQNNGV. There are 13 residues in the CDR3. The CDR3 bases are TGTGCCAGCAGCTTCAGCGGGGGCTACGAGCAGTACTTC. Its protein product is CASSFSGGYEQYF.

This chain links TRBV14 with TRBJ2-2; D is uncertain. Germline V lookup: CDR1 SGHDN, CDR2 FVKESK. The CDR3 loop spans 13 amino acids. V was pared by 7 bases and J by 3 bases, with 9 bases between. CDR3: CASNDLDTGELFF. The CDR3 bases are TGTGCCAGCAACGACCTAGACACCGGGGAGCTGTTTTTT. Together with reference TRBV14 and TRBJ2-2, the CDR3 gives the full variable domain: EAGVTQFPSHSVIEKGQTVTLRCDPISGHDNLYWYRRVMGKEIKFLLHFVKESKQDESGMPNNRFLAERTGGTYSTLKVQPAELEDSGVYFCASNDLDTGELFFGEGSRLTVL.

This clone was counted a single time. The chain uses TRBV5-1 and TRBJ2-2, with D perhaps matching TRBD2 (5 bases). There are 15 residues in the CDR3. The V end was cut by 2 bases, the J end by 6 bases, with 14 bases between. The germline CDR1 and CDR2 sequences are SGHRS and YFSETQ. The CDR3 protein is CASSLKASYAGELFF. The CDR3 coding sequence is TGCGCCAGCAGCTTAAAGGCTAGCTACGCCGGGGAGCTGTTTTTT. Based on the CDR3 plus reference TRBV5-1 and TRBJ2-2, the full variable domain is KAGVTQTPRYLIKTRGQQVTLSCSPISGHRSVSWYQQTPGQGLQFLFEYFSETQRNKGNFPGRFSGRQFSNSRSEMNVSTLELGDSALYLCASSLKASYAGELFFGEGSRLTVL.

The chain's CDR3 is CASSLGQVVFTDTQYF. The DNA for the CDR3 is TGTGCCAGCAGCTTAGGACAGGTGGTCTTTACAGATACGCAGTATTTT. The chain is built from TRBV7-2 and TRBJ2-3; D possibly corresponds to TRBD1 (6 bases). CDR3 size: 16 residues. The V gene lost 1 base and the J gene lost 3 bases, with 14 bases spanning the gap. Germline CDR1 is SGHTA and CDR2 is FQGNSA. Drawing the rest from reference TRBV7-2 and TRBJ2-3, the complete variable domain is GAGVSQSPSNKVTEKGKDVELRCDPISGHTALYWYRQSLGQGLEFLIYFQGNSAPDKSGLPSDRFSAERTGGSVSTLTIQRTQQEDSAVYLCASSLGQVVFTDTQYFGPGTRLTVL.

This rearrangement joins TRBV11-2 to TRBJ2-4, with D possibly being TRBD2 (6 bases). Trimming pared 1 base from V and 6 bases from J, leaving 10 bases between. This CDR3 region has 14 residues. CDR1 is SGHAT, CDR2 FQNNGV, per germline. CDR3 residues: CASSLARGTNIQYF. In nucleotides, the CDR3 is TGTGCCAGCAGCTTAGCGCGGGGAACAAACATTCAGTACTTC. The full variable domain, completed using reference TRBV11-2 and TRBJ2-4, is EAGVAQSPRYKIIEKRQSVAFWCNPISGHATLYWYQQILGQGPKLLIQFQNNGVVDDSQLPKDRFSAERLKGVDSTLKIQPAKLEDSAVYLCASSLARGTNIQYFGAGTRLSVL.

The V call is TRBV12-3 or TRBV12-4, the J call TRBJ1-2; TRBD1 aligns across 9 bases. This CDR3 has 13 amino acids. V gave up 5 bases and J gave up 11 bases; unmatched junction bases: 9. This CDR3 is CASSPTGGSWYTF. CDR3 bases: TGTGCCAGCAGTCCGACAGGGGGGAGCTGGTACACCTTC.

CDR3 sequence (DNA): TGTGCCAGCAGCTCCAGACAGGGGGCGGGTGTAGCTTTCTTT. Amino acid sequence: CASSSRQGAGVAFF. The V call is TRBV7-2, the J call TRBJ1-1, with TRBD1 matching 10 bases. Germline V gene data show CDR1 as SGHTA and CDR2 as FQGNSA. This CDR3 is built from 14 residues. The V segment lost 4 bases and the J segment 10 bases; nucleotides outside the gene matches: 9.

This clone was picked up a small number of times. The V and J genes are TRBV6-5 and TRBJ1-2; maybe TRBD1 (6 bases). This CDR3 has 14 amino acids. Germline CDR1 MNHEY, CDR2 SVGAGI. Trimming cost V 5 bases and J 4 bases, with 14 bases left between them. CDR3 residues: CASSPETGTYGYTF. The CDR3 DNA is TGTGCCAGCAGTCCTGAGACAGGAACCTATGGCTACACCTTC.

This clone was detected only once. The gene calls are TRBV6-6 and TRBJ2-1, with D unresolved. Germline V gene data show CDR1 as MNHNY and CDR2 as SVGAGI (reference sequence). CDR3 length: 14 residues. Trimming left V 8 bases short and J 8 bases short, with 19 bases between. The CDR3 reads CASGPTGSNDEQFF. The CDR3 nucleotides are TGTGCCAGCGGTCCCACGGGTAGTAACGATGAGCAGTTCTTC.

This chain uses TRBV2 with TRBJ2-4; TRBD1 matches 11 bases. The trim removed 4 bases at V and 5 bases at J, leaving 16 bases unmatched. CDR1 is SNHLY, CDR2 FYNNEI, per germline. The CDR3 runs 19 residues. The CDR3 loop reads CASSVVEGTGGAPENIQYF. As DNA, the CDR3 is TGTGCCAGCAGTGTCGTGGAAGGGACAGGGGGAGCTCCCGAAAACATTCAGTACTTC.

The chain carries TRBV6-2 or TRBV6-3 and TRBJ1-4; 9 bases match TRBD1. There are 16 residues in the CDR3. The V gene's germline CDR1 is MNHEY and CDR2 SVGEGT. V lost 5 bases and J lost 10; bases outside the gene matches: 14. The CDR3 region is CASSRRDRVAGGKLFF. In DNA, the CDR3 is TGTGCCAGCAGTCGCCGGGACAGGGTTGCCGGCGGAAAACTGTTTTTT.

In this sample, this clone turned up once. The chain joins TRBV7-2 to TRBJ1-2; weak D call: TRBD1 (5 bases). CDR3 length: 13 residues. Germline V gene lookup returns CDR1 SGHTA and CDR2 FQGNSA. Between the trimmed V and J ends, which lost 5 bases and 5 bases, there was a span of 12 bases. The CDR3 spells CASSVRQQYGYTF. The CDR3 DNA sequence: TGTGCCAGCAGCGTACGACAGCAGTATGGCTACACCTTC.

This clone turned up a few times. This rearrangement joins TRBV2 to TRBJ2-2; the D gene is possibly TRBD1 (6 bases). The length of the CDR3 is 14 residues. CDR1 SNHLY and CDR2 FYNNEI come from the germline V gene. Trimming removed 6 bases at V and 1 base at J, with 9 bases between. In DNA, the CDR3 is TGTGCCAGCAGGACGGGACAGAACACCGGGGAGCTGTTTTTT. Its translation is CASRTGQNTGELFF.

J is TRBJ2-6 and V is TRBV6-6; a weak D match, TRBD1 (5 bases). Germline loops: CDR1 MNHNY, CDR2 SVGAGI (reference sequence). Trimming removed 2 bases from V and 0 bases from J, with 8 bases in between. This CDR3 region has 16 residues. DNA of the CDR3: TGTGCCAGCAGTTACGACAGCATCTCTGGGGCCAACGTCCTGACTTTC. Translation: CASSYDSISGANVLTF.

The rearrangement joins TRBV4-1 to TRBJ2-2; TRBD1 agrees at 7 bases. Per germline, CDR1 MGHRA and CDR2 YSYEKL. Losses at the gene ends were 3 bases for V and 4 bases for J; bases not matched to a gene: 2. The CDR3 is made up of 14 amino acids. DNA of the CDR3: TGCGCCAGCAGCCACCCAGGGGGCACCGGGGAGCTGTTTTTT. Amino acids: CASSHPGGTGELFF.